This paragraph covers one T cell receptor (beta chain) sequence. This entry comes from a study of shared clonotypes between healthy human individuals. The CDR3 totals 15 residues. V shed 4 bases and J shed 0 bases, with 10 bases lying between them. The germline gives CDR1 SGHRS, CDR2 YFSETQ. A deep-level run was used for the assay. Clones were read by immunoSEQ multiplex PCR, and TCRdb kept only the in-frame ones, dropping some. Of millions of clones listed, approximately 95% are singletons. The sample comprised naive CD4+ T cells from PBMCs. The subset denotes: CD45RA+ positively selected. The rearrangement joins TRBV5-1 to TRBJ1-4, with no clear D. This clonotype originated in a young man in good health. Some clones in this sample may be carry-over from other donors' samples. As DNA, the CDR3 is TGCGCCAGCAGCAGAGATGGAACAACTAATGAAAAACTGTTTTTT. Amino acids: CASSRDGTTNEKLFF. Combining the CDR3 with reference TRBV5-1 and TRBJ1-4 gives the whole variable domain KAGVTQTPRYLIKTRGQQVTLSCSPISGHRSVSWYQQTPGQGLQFLFEYFSETQRNKGNFPGRFSGRQFSNSRSEMNVSTLELGDSALYLCASSRDGTTNEKLFFGSGTQLSVL.